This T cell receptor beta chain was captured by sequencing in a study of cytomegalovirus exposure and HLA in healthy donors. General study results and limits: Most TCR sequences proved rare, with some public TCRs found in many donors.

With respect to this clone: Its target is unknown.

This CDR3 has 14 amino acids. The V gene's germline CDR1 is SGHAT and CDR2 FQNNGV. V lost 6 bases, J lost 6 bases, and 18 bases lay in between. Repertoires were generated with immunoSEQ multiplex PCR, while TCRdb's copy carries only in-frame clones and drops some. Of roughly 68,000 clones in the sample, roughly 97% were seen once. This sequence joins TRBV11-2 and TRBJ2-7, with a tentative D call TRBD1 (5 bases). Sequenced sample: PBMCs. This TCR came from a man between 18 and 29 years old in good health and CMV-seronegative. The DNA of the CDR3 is TGTGCCAGCAGTGTAGTATCAGGGTTGCTCGAGCAGTACTTC. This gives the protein CASSVVSGLLEQYF.